This TCR beta chain is drawn from a study of blood T cell repertoires in COVID-19. About the study: PBMCs, B-cell-depleted T cells, or T cells were the source of the cDNA or gDNA that made up the material.

V trimming: 5 bases; J trimming: 6 bases; junction bases outside the gene matches: 8. The CDR3 is made up of 16 amino acids. Germline V lookup: CDR1 SGHAT, CDR2 FQNNGV. The assay was immunoSEQ multiplex PCR, and TCRdb's table has in-frame clones only and misses some. The sample yields nearly 200,000 clones, less than 90% seen once. Source material: peripheral blood. The V call is TRBV11-2, the J call TRBJ2-1; 12 bases align to TRBD2. The clonotype originates from a woman aged 70-85 years with acute or convalescent COVID-19. CDR3 loop: CASSMGLAGSFNEQFF. As DNA, the CDR3 is TGTGCCAGCAGCATGGGACTAGCGGGTTCGTTCAATGAGCAGTTCTTC.